Following are 30 T cell receptor beta chains from one sample sequenced in a study of T cells in Graves' hyperthyroidism and ophthalmopathy. Authors of the study amplified TCR beta CDR3 regions from RNA transcripts. A first-round RT-PCR of the TCR CDR3 used the HTBI primer set. TCRdb fed the multiplex PCR reads into MiXCR, producing one record per CDR3 protein. The data contain about 560,000 distinct CDR3 sequences, about a sixth of them singletons. Sequenced: blood. The receptor set was obtained from a woman under 30 with Graves' hyperthyroidism.

This clonotype turned up a few times. The V call is TRBV4-1, the J call TRBJ1-3; the D is unclear. V was pared by 3 bases and J by 0 bases, with 12 bases between. CDR1 is MGHRA and CDR2 is YSYEKL in the germline V gene. This CDR3 has 16 amino acids. CDR3 region: CASSHRAKDSGNTIYF. The CDR3 DNA reads as TGCGCCAGCAGCCACCGGGCCAAAGACTCTGGAAACACCATATATTTT.

As to this clonotype: At one boundary the junction diverges from the germline segment, which might be a read error. The V and J genes are TRBV10-3 and TRBJ1-4; tentative D call: TRBD1 (5 bases). Germline V gene sequence: CDR1 ENHRY, CDR2 SYGVKD. This CDR3 is 16 amino acids long. The CDR3 nucleotides read TGTGCCGTCAGTGAGTCCGGGGGATCAACTAATGAAAAACTGTTTTTT. Its protein product is CAVSESGGSTNEKLFF.

Points on this clonotype: At one of its ends the junction is not consistent with the germline gene, which may arise from a read error. The chain has TRBV27 and TRBJ1-1; possibly TRBD1 for D (6 bases). Germline V gene lookup returns CDR1 MNHEY and CDR2 SMNVEV (reference sequence). This CDR3 region has 17 residues. The chain's CDR3 is CASRGSGHKTMNTKAFF. DNA of the CDR3: TGTGCCAGCAGGGGATCGGGACATAAGACCATGAACACTAAAGCTTTCTTT.

This clonotype has ten or more counts. The chain carries TRBV28 and TRBJ2-7, with TRBD1 matching over 7 bases. Germline assignment: CDR1 MDHEN and CDR2 SYDVKM. V was clipped by 2 bases and J by 0 bases; unmatched bases: 4. The CDR3 spans 15 residues. In DNA, the CDR3 is TGTGCCAGCAGTTTAGACAGGGAAGCCTCCTACGAGCAGTACTTC. It translates to CASSLDREASYEQYF.

This clonotype was recorded at least ten times. The V gene is TRBV10-3, the J gene TRBJ2-7; D not certain. Germline CDR1 ENHRY, CDR2 SYGVKD. The CDR3 has 15 amino acids. Trimming took 2 bases from V and 2 from J, leaving 13 bases between them. DNA for the CDR3: TGTGCCATCAGTGAGCCTGGAAGGGCCACCTACGAGCAGTACTTC. Residues: CAISEPGRATYEQYF.

This clonotype has a count of ten or more. This rearrangement joins TRBV30 to TRBJ1-2; 7 bases fit TRBD1. In germline, CDR1 is GTSNPN, CDR2 SVGIG (reference sequence). V shed 7 bases, J shed 8 bases, and the junction held 16 bases outside the gene matches. The CDR3 extends over 14 amino acids. This CDR3 is CASPARGGAEGYTF. CDR3 nucleotides: TGTGCCTCGCCGGCCAGGGGGGGCGCGGAAGGCTACACCTTC. Using reference TRBV30 and TRBJ1-2 for the parts outside the CDR3, the full variable domain is SQTIHQWPATLVQPVGSPLSLECTVEGTSNPNLYWYRQAAGRGLQLLFYSVGIGQISSEVPQNLSASRPQDRQFILSSKKLLLSDSGFYLCASPARGGAEGYTFGSGTRLTVV.

This chain joins TRBV13 and TRBJ2-2; 7 positions agree with TRBD2. The CDR3 covers 15 residues. V lost 1 base and J lost 3; bases outside the gene matches: 2. The germline gives CDR1 PRHDT, CDR2 FYEKMQ (reference sequence). The CDR3 nucleotides are TGTGCCAGCAGCTTAGACCTAGCGGACACCGGGGAGCTGTTTTTT. Translated, it gives CASSLDLADTGELFF.

The chain recombines TRBV15 with TRBJ1-5; D may be TRBD1 (5 bases). The germline V gene encodes CDR1 LNHNV and CDR2 YYDKDF (reference sequence). Trimming removed 2 bases at V and 3 bases at J, with 14 bases between. The CDR3 totals 16 residues. In DNA form, the CDR3 reads TGTGCCACCAGCAGAAAGGCCGGGGCCACCAATCAGCCCCAGCATTTT. Amino acids: CATSRKAGATNQPQHF. Supplemented by reference TRBV15 and TRBJ1-5, the full variable domain reads DAMVIQNPRYQVTQFGKPVTLSCSQTLNHNVMYWYQQKSSQAPKLLFHYYDKDFNNEADTPDNFQSRRPNTSFCFLDIRSPGLGDTAMYLCATSRKAGATNQPQHFGDGTRLSIL.

There are many counts of this clonotype. The chain is built from TRBV28 and TRBJ2-7; D is possibly TRBD1 (6 bases). CDR3 length: 17 residues. V lost 4 bases to trimming and J lost 4 bases, with 23 bases between them. From germline, CDR1 is MDHEN and CDR2 SYDVKM. CDR3 region: CASSSLLGLGAEYEQYF. The CDR3 region has the DNA TGTGCCAGCAGTTCCCTACTCGGGCTGGGGGCAGAGTACGAGCAGTACTTC.

This clonotype was detected ten times or more. The J gene is TRBJ1-5, the V gene TRBV30, with D perhaps TRBD1 (6 bases). Germline lookup yields CDR1 GTSNPN and CDR2 SVGIG (reference sequence). This CDR3 is 14 amino acids long. V lost 0 bases and J lost 7, with 13 bases in between. The CDR3 nucleotides read TGTGCCTGGAGTGTTTTGGGGGGCCGCCAGCCCCAGCATTTT. This sequence encodes CAWSVLGGRQPQHF.

The J gene is TRBJ2-5, the V gene TRBV27, with TRBD1 as a possible D gene (6 bases). Germline V lookup: CDR1 MNHEY, CDR2 SMNVEV (reference sequence). Trimming took 5 bases from V and 1 from J, leaving 14 bases between them. This CDR3 has 15 amino acids. CDR3 in amino acids: CASSDPGQTQETQYF. Written as DNA, the CDR3 is TGTGCCAGCAGTGACCCCGGACAGACCCAAGAGACCCAGTACTTC.

The table lists this clonotype with a few counts. V gene TRBV6-2 or TRBV6-3 combines with J gene TRBJ2-5, with D tentatively TRBD1 (7 bases). Trimming left V 6 bases short and J 5 bases short, with 19 bases between. Looked up from germline, CDR1 is MNHEY and CDR2 is SVGEGT. CDR3 length: 15 residues. The CDR3 DNA reads as TGTGCCAGCAGGGCGGGACAGCCAAAAGTGGAGACCCAGTACTTC. Its translation: CASRAGQPKVETQYF.

Of note for this clonotype: This may be a read error, as it is one base from a much larger clone. The chain links TRBV28 to TRBJ1-2; D is uncertain. CDR3 length: 14 amino acids. Germline V lookup: CDR1 MDHEN, CDR2 SYDVKM. This CDR3 is CASTFEEANHGYTF. The DNA of the CDR3 is TGTGCCAGCACCTTCGAAGAGGCTAACCATGGCTACACCTTC.

The table lists this clonotype with a few counts. V usage is TRBV30 and J usage is TRBJ2-2, with D perhaps TRBD1 (5 bases). Germline CDR1 is GTSNPN and CDR2 is SVGIG (reference sequence). With 3 bases removed from V and 4 bases from J, the gap between germline ends came to 9 bases. The CDR3 extends over 13 amino acids. The CDR3 region is CAWRIQVTGELFF. The CDR3 DNA follows: TGTGCCTGGAGAATACAGGTCACCGGGGAGCTGTTTTTT. Based on the CDR3 plus reference TRBV30 and TRBJ2-2, the full variable domain is SQTIHQWPATLVQPVGSPLSLECTVEGTSNPNLYWYRQAAGRGLQLLFYSVGIGQISSEVPQNLSASRPQDRQFILSSKKLLLSDSGFYLCAWRIQVTGELFFGEGSRLTVL.

Points on this clonotype: A much larger clone is a single base away; this may be a read error. The chain joins TRBV12-3 or TRBV12-4 to TRBJ2-7; 9 bases align to TRBD1. V lost 6 bases and J lost 3; bases outside the gene matches: 9. This CDR3 region has 15 residues. The CDR3 is CASREGPGQGYEQYF. CDR3 sequence (DNA): TGTGCCAGCAGAGAAGGTCCGGGACAGGGCTACGAGCAGTACTTC.

This clonotype has ten or more counts. This chain joins TRBV18 and TRBJ2-5, with 13 bases matching TRBD2. V shed 6 bases, J shed 5 bases, and the junction held 6 bases outside the gene matches. The CDR3 is 15 residues long. The germline V gene has CDR1 KGHSH and CDR2 LQKENI. The CDR3 nucleotides read TGTGCCAGCTCGTTCGGACTAGCGGGAGAGGAGACCCAGTACTTC. It translates to CASSFGLAGEETQYF. The entire variable domain, with the rest obtained from reference TRBV18 and TRBJ2-5, is as follows: NAGVMQNPRHLVRRRGQEARLRCSPMKGHSHVYWYRQLPEEGLKFMVYLQKENIIDESGMPKERFSAEFPKEGPSILRIQQVVRGDSAAYFCASSFGLAGEETQYFGPGTRLLVL.

The chain carries TRBV5-5 and TRBJ1-1, with D maybe TRBD1 (5 bases). Germline CDR1 SGHKS, CDR2 YYEKEE (reference sequence). CDR3 length: 13 amino acids. V was shortened by 0 bases and J by 3 bases, with 6 bases between the two germline ends. CDR3 nucleotide sequence: TGTGCCAGCAGCTTGGGGGACGACACTGAAGCTTTCTTT. As protein: CASSLGDDTEAFF.

This clonotype showed up many times. The V call is TRBV11-2, the J call TRBJ2-3; a weak D match, TRBD1 (5 bases). This CDR3 is built from 17 residues. Germline CDR1 reads SGHAT; CDR2 reads FQNNGV. V shed 1 base and J shed 4 bases, with 18 bases lying between them. CDR3 bases: TGTGCCAGCAGCTTAGGACGCAGGGTCGTCAAATCAGATACGCAGTATTTT. Translating gives CASSLGRRVVKSDTQYF.

This clonotype was counted many times. The chain is built from TRBV12-3 or TRBV12-4 and TRBJ1-2; no reliable D call. V was trimmed by 5 bases and J by 5 bases, leaving 15 bases between them. This CDR3 spans 14 amino acids. The CDR3 DNA is TGTGCCAGCAGTCGACCCTCCGCCCCTTATGGCTACACCTTC. Its translation is CASSRPSAPYGYTF.

This chain connects TRBV19 to TRBJ2-3, with no clear D. This CDR3 is 13 amino acids long. Germline values: CDR1 LNHDA, CDR2 SQIVND (reference sequence). V was pared by 3 bases and J by 6 bases, with 10 bases between. The CDR3 protein is CASSIRTRDTQYF. The CDR3 nucleotides read TGTGCCAGTAGTATCCGGACCAGGGATACGCAGTATTTT.

A few counts support this clonotype. A read error may produce the germline difference seen at one junction end. This sequence joins TRBV5-4 and TRBJ2-1, with 9 bases lining up with TRBD2. The CDR3 has 15 residues. The germline gives CDR1 SGHNT, CDR2 YYREEE (reference sequence). CDR3 sequence (DNA): TGTACCAGCAGCTTGGGGCTAGCGGGGAAGAATGAGCAGTTCTTC. Amino acid sequence: CTSSLGLAGKNEQFF.

The chain employs TRBV4-1 and TRBJ2-2; 8 bases fit TRBD1. CDR1 and CDR2 from the germline V gene are MGHRA and YSYEKL. The CDR3 totals 19 residues. Germline trimming cut 6 bases from V and 0 bases from J; bases unmatched to any gene: 15. Here the CDR3 DNA reads TGCGCCAGCAGAGGATTGGGGACAGGAGGAGTTCCGAACACCGGGGAGCTGTTTTTT. Translation gives CASRGLGTGGVPNTGELFF.

This chain uses TRBV18 with TRBJ2-1; 8 positions agree with TRBD1. CDR1 and CDR2 (germline): KGHSH, LQKENI. Trimming took 3 bases from V and 8 from J; bases not matched to a gene: 12. This CDR3 has 16 amino acids. The CDR3 bases are TGTGCCAGCTCACCTGACAGGGGCTGCCTACAATATGAGCAGTTCTTC. Translation gives CASSPDRGCLQYEQFF.

In its sample, this clonotype was seen once. V and J are TRBV7-9 and TRBJ1-6, with D possibly matching TRBD1 (6 bases). CDR1 and CDR2 (germline): SEHNR, FQNEAQ (reference sequence). The CDR3 is 15 residues long. V lost 5 bases, J lost 7 bases, and 15 bases lay in between. This CDR3 is CASSILTGTNSPLHF. Written as DNA, the CDR3 is TGTGCCAGCAGCATACTGACAGGCACAAATTCACCCCTCCACTTT.

This clonotype was counted between two and nine times. This chain uses TRBV3-1 with TRBJ1-2; a weak D match, TRBD1 (5 bases). The CDR3 totals 13 residues. Germline V CDR1 and CDR2: LGHDT, YNNKEL (reference sequence). The V gene lost 0 bases and the J gene lost 8 bases, with 10 bases spanning the gap. CDR3 DNA: TGTGCCAGCAGCCAAGATAGATGGGGCGGCTACACCTTC. Amino acid sequence: CASSQDRWGGYTF.

This chain links TRBV10-2 with TRBJ1-4; 8 nucleotides match TRBD1. This CDR3 contains 13 residues. Per the germline V gene, CDR1 is WSHSY and CDR2 is SAAADI. Losses at the gene ends were 6 bases for V and 8 bases for J; bases not matched to a gene: 5. In nucleotides, the CDR3 is TGCGCCAGCAGCCGGGACAGGCGGGAAAAACTGTTTTTT. Its protein product is CASSRDRREKLFF.

This clonotype showed up just a few times. The chain links TRBV11-3 to TRBJ1-1, with 8 bases that match TRBD1. In germline, CDR1 is SGHNT, CDR2 YENEEA. The CDR3 sequence is 13 residues long. V trimming: 4 bases; J trimming: 4 bases; junction bases outside the gene matches: 2. The CDR3 spells CASSYTGGTEAFF. The DNA of the CDR3 is TGTGCCAGCAGCTACACAGGGGGCACTGAAGCTTTCTTT.

Many counts were recorded for this clonotype. V and J are TRBV20-1 and TRBJ2-5; perhaps TRBD2 as D (6 bases). The CDR3 length is 14 residues. The V end lost 6 bases, the J end lost 1 base, and 15 bases lay between the germline ends. The germline V gene has CDR1 DFQATT and CDR2 SNEGSKA (reference sequence). CDR3 region: CSARLGDAQETQYF. The CDR3 DNA reads as TGCAGTGCGAGACTAGGGGACGCCCAAGAGACCCAGTACTTC.

The rearrangement links TRBV19 to TRBJ2-2, with 11 bases lining up with TRBD1. In germline, CDR1 is LNHDA, CDR2 SQIVND (reference sequence). This CDR3 has 19 amino acids. The junction had 11 bases not matched to a gene; V was cut back by 5 bases and J by 0 bases. The CDR3 region has the DNA TGTGCCAGTAGTGCGGCGGACAGGGGGCGGCCCGCGAACACCGGGGAGCTGTTTTTT. Protein product: CASSAADRGRPANTGELFF.

This clonotype occurred many times. CDR3 sequence (DNA): TGTGCCAGCAGCTTAGATAGTCGAGGGGGGACGGAGACCCAGTACTTC. Translating it yields CASSLDSRGGTETQYF. The J gene is TRBJ2-5, the V gene TRBV11-2; tentatively, D is TRBD1 or TRBD2 (6 bases each). With 0 bases removed from V and 5 bases from J, the gap between germline ends came to 16 bases. The CDR3 has 16 amino acids. Germline CDR1 and CDR2: SGHAT and FQNNGV.